This entry concerns a single T cell receptor (beta chain). Its recognized antigen is unknown. No much larger clone is present one base from it, and per-base qualities are unavailable. This record belongs to a study of T cell responses to AZD1222 COVID-19 vaccine (dated by TCRdb to the early 2020s). Turning to the overall study: A total of about 230 trial participants underwent TCR sequencing, of whom some 210 received two doses of AZD1222 and about 25 received two doses of the MenACWY control vaccine. Trial participants were enrolled into age subgroups of 18-55, 56-69 and 70-plus years, which contained about 150, 27 and 61 TCR-sequenced participants, respectively.

On the study overall, not on this receptor specifically: In the small 56-69-year group, the increase in depth fell short of significance, most likely because of low power. Conclusions about previously exposed vaccinees are limited, since just a handful of AZD1222 recipients were seropositive for SARS-CoV-2 at baseline. Nearly half of unique spike-specific TCRs reportedly recognized epitopes outside regions mutated in the B.1.351 and B.1.1.7 variants. Most participants were white British and females outnumbered males, and the authors suggested that clonal diversity may have been underestimated. Because no day 14 peak-response samples were available, the repertoires could be characterized only after the peak T cell response. A significant rise in spike-specific TCR breadth and depth was observed after two AZD1222 doses relative to day 0 and relative to MenACWY recipients. The vaccine-associated CD4 TCRs covered the entire spike protein, and the dominant responses fell in regions 160-218 and 743-854.

The CDR3 regions of human TCRbeta chains were subjected to immunosequencing. The published analysis was carried out like this. TCRs in the repertoires were matched against a reference library of SARS-CoV-2-specific TCRs that had been generated with the MIRA antigen-specificity platform. Breadth meant the fraction of unique TCRs that were SARS-CoV-2-associated, whereas depth meant the fraction of total T cells that were SARS-CoV-2-associated. Using the MIRA data, each spike-specific TCR was mapped to the spike region that the TCR reacts to and placed in a CD4 or CD8 class. Log10-transformed breadth and depth values were compared by one-way ANOVA with Sidak's multiple comparisons tests. Held by TCRdb, this immuneACCESS table contains in-frame sequences only and omits some clones. Under half of the omission traces to an unresolved V gene where checked; the cause of the rest is unknown. V and J calls and clone size come straight from that table; D and trimming were deduced from the DNA. Within this sample are roughly 180,000 clones, with roughly nine tenths of them counted one time only. In total, the top ten clones hold 1.7% of the sample.

In the paper's terms, the time point label means: about 28 days (+/-7) after the second vaccine dose. AZD1222 recipients whose second dose came at about 4 weeks and those whose second dose came at about 12 weeks were combined into one group, since spike-specific TCR depth and breadth did not differ between the two schedules. Vaccinee samples came from UK trials COV001 and COV002, including a single-blind randomized controlled phase 2/3 trial of AZD1222 (ChAdOx1 nCoV-19) in healthy adults. For TCRbeta chain sequencing, PBMC samples were collected from trial participants at day 0 and at day 28 after the second dose. V is cut back by 4 bases and J by 0 bases, with 5 bases in the junction unmatched. The CDR3, cysteine through phenylalanine, is 16 amino acids long. Kept here is only the CDR3 DNA, which spans 48 bases and is read in frame from base 1. The germline V gene (reference sequence) supplies CDR1 LNHDA and CDR2 SQIVND.

The material sequenced was peripheral blood, taken 28 days after the second AZD1222 dose. The TCR was taken from an adult who received the AZD1222 COVID-19 vaccine. The rearrangement joined TRBV19 to TRBJ1-3, with 8 bases aligning to TRBD1. The CDR3 reads CASSRDRSRSGNTIYF. The DNA sequence reads TGTGCCAGTAGTAGGGACAGGAGCCGCTCTGGAAACACCATATATTTT.